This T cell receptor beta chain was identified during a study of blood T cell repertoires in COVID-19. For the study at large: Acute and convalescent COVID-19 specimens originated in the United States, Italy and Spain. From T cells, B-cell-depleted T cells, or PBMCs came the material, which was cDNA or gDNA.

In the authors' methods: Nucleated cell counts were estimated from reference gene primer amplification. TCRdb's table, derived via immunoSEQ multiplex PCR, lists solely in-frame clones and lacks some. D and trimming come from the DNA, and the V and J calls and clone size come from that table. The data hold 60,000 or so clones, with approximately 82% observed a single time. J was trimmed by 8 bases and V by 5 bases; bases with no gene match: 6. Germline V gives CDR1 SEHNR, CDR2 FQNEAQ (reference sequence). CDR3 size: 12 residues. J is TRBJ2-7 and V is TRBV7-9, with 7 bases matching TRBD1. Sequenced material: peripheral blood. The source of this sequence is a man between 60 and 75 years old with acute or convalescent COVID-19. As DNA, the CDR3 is TGTGCCAGCAGCCAAGACAGGGCTAAGCAGTACTTC. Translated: CASSQDRAKQYF.